A selection of T cell receptor beta chains follows, all from one sample in a study of cytomegalovirus exposure and HLA in healthy donors. The protocol was immunoSEQ multiplex PCR, while the TCRdb copy is restricted to in-frame clones and leaves out a portion. The repertoire includes about 94,000 clones, over 60% of them detected once, and about 3.9% sits in the top ten. Source material: PBMCs. These receptor sequences come from a man aged 25 to 40 in good health and CMV-seronegative. CDR3s include the opening cysteine and the closing phenylalanine or tryptophan. D genes are given only for firm matches. Rows give clone size only sometimes, using once, few, many, or a class for an expanded clone.

clone size	J gene	D gene	V gene	CDR3 protein	CDR3 DNA
few	TRBJ2-1	TRBD2	TRBV29-1	CSGSGMAYNEQFF	TGCAGCGGGAGCGGGATGGCGTACAATGAGCAGTTCTTC
-	TRBJ2-2	TRBD1	TRBV29-1	CSVEGQGADGELFF	TGCAGCGTTGAAGGGCAGGGGGCGGACGGGGAGCTGTTTTTT
-	TRBJ2-1	TRBD1	TRBV5-4	CASSRDRGNFNEQFF	TGTGCCAGCAGCCGGGACAGGGGCAATTTCAATGAGCAGTTCTTC
-	TRBJ2-7	-	TRBV7-9	CASSLLLLGSYEQYF	TGTGCCAGCAGCTTACTCCTCCTAGGCTCCTACGAGCAGTACTTC
-	TRBJ2-7	TRBD1	TRBV11-3	CASSYRQGYEQYF	TGTGCCAGCAGCTATCGACAGGGGTACGAGCAGTACTTC
few	TRBJ1-1	-	TRBV7-9	CASSSRQMNTEAFF	TGTGCCAGCAGCTCTAGACAGATGAACACTGAAGCTTTCTTT
few	TRBJ2-6	TRBD2	TRBV9	CASSVGGSSGANVLTF	TGTGCCAGCAGCGTAGGCGGGAGCTCTGGGGCCAACGTCCTGACTTTC
-	TRBJ1-2	TRBD1	TRBV29-1	CSVEHDRGLHGYTF	TGCAGCGTTGAACACGACAGGGGATTACATGGCTACACCTTC
-	TRBJ1-2	TRBD1	TRBV10-3	CAIRRPGGLNYGYTF	TGTGCCATCAGGCGTCCAGGGGGCTTGAACTATGGCTACACCTTC
-	TRBJ2-5	TRBD2	TRBV7-2	CASSFSAGGLPHQETQYF	TGTGCCAGCAGCTTTTCTGCGGGGGGTCTGCCCCATCAAGAGACCCAGTACTTC
-	TRBJ1-5	-	TRBV10-3	CAISEGQGVQPQHF	TGTGCCATCAGTGAGGGGCAGGGTGTACAGCCCCAGCATTTT
-	TRBJ2-3	TRBD2	TRBV5-1	CASSTSGRGYTQYF	TGCGCCAGCAGCACTAGCGGGAGGGGGTATACGCAGTATTTT
-	TRBJ2-5	-	TRBV19	CASSEGGGQETQYF	TGTGCCAGTAGCGAGGGGGGGGGCCAAGAGACCCAGTACTTC
-	TRBJ2-3	TRBD2	TRBV9	CASSAIAGTTDTQYF	TGTGCCAGCAGCGCCATAGCGGGAACCACAGATACGCAGTATTTT
-	TRBJ2-3	TRBD2	TRBV30	CAWFTPSGRSDTQYF	TGTGCCTGGTTTACCCCTAGCGGGAGATCAGATACGCAGTATTTT
-	TRBJ2-1	TRBD1	TRBV19	CASIRGQDYNEQFF	TGTGCCAGTATCCGTGGACAGGACTACAATGAGCAGTTCTTC
-	TRBJ2-7	-	TRBV7-8	CASSLASESYEQYF	TGTGCCAGCAGCTTGGCTAGCGAGTCCTACGAGCAGTACTTC
few	TRBJ1-4	-	TRBV27	CASSPGTVGERLELFF	TGTGCCAGCAGCCCTGGAACGGTAGGGGAAAGGTTAGAACTGTTTTTT
-	TRBJ1-1	-	TRBV9	CASSVAGGNTEAFF	TGTGCCAGCAGCGTAGCGGGGGGAAACACTGAAGCTTTCTTT
-	TRBJ2-1	TRBD2	TRBV6-6	CASREGGAYNEQFF	TGTGCCAGCAGGGAGGGAGGGGCCTACAATGAGCAGTTCTTC
-	TRBJ2-5	-	TRBV28	CASSPTTGSLQETQYF	TGTGCCAGCAGTCCCACCACAGGGTCACTCCAAGAGACCCAGTACTTC
-	TRBJ2-2	-	TRBV9	CASSVGASPNTGELFF	TGTGCCAGCAGCGTGGGAGCCTCCCCCAACACCGGGGAGCTGTTTTTT
-	TRBJ1-5	TRBD1	TRBV28	CASSFIFDRGPSNQPQHF	TGTGCCAGCAGTTTCATATTCGACAGGGGGCCGAGCAATCAGCCCCAGCATTTT
-	TRBJ1-2	-	TRBV9	CASSPSGGSGYTF	TGTGCCAGCAGCCCGAGCGGGGGGAGCGGCTACACCTTC
-	TRBJ1-3	-	TRBV23-1	CASSRWPEPPGNTIYF	TGCGCCAGCAGCCGTTGGCCTGAACCCCCTGGAAACACCATATATTTT
-	TRBJ2-7	TRBD2	TRBV2	CASRPSSGEIYEQYF	TGTGCCAGCAGGCCATCTAGCGGGGAGATCTACGAGCAGTACTTC
few	TRBJ1-2	TRBD1	TRBV15	CATSRAGGEGYTF	TGTGCCACCAGCAGAGCAGGGGGCGAGGGCTACACCTTC
-	TRBJ2-7	-	TRBV4-1	CASGQDKRLAYEQYF	TGCGCCAGCGGCCAAGATAAGCGCCTGGCCTACGAGCAGTACTTC
-	TRBJ2-1	TRBD2	TRBV19	CASSIGTSGFHNEQFF	TGTGCCAGTAGTATAGGTACTAGCGGGTTCCACAATGAGCAGTTCTTC
few	TRBJ2-1	-	TRBV7-9	CASSLVSVYNEQFF	TGTGCCAGCAGCTTAGTGTCTGTCTACAATGAGCAGTTCTTC
-	TRBJ1-5	-	TRBV19	CASRADRDQPQHF	TGTGCCAGTAGAGCCGACAGAGATCAGCCCCAGCATTTT
-	TRBJ2-7	-	TRBV5-4	CASSLGEYEQYF	TGTGCCAGCAGCCTGGGCGAATACGAGCAGTACTTC
-	TRBJ2-7	TRBD1	TRBV29-1	CSVTGTGAYEQYF	TGCAGCGTTACCGGGACAGGTGCATACGAGCAGTACTTC
many	TRBJ2-1	-	TRBV7-3	CASSAPVGDEQFF	TGTGCCAGCAGCGCCCCGGTCGGGGATGAGCAGTTCTTC
-	TRBJ2-7	TRBD1	TRBV7-9	CASSLGDRVGGYEQYF	TGTGCCAGCAGCTTAGGGGACAGGGTTGGAGGGTACGAGCAGTACTTC
-	TRBJ1-5	-	TRBV27	CASSLSSGNQPQHF	TGTGCCAGCAGTTTATCTTCAGGCAATCAGCCCCAGCATTTT
-	TRBJ2-7	-	TRBV7-9	CSSSSMAEVYF	TGTTCCAGCAGCTCCATGGCTGAGGTCTACTTC
-	TRBJ1-5	-	TRBV6-1	CASTVGAFNQPQHF	TGTGCCAGCACTGTGGGGGCCTTCAATCAGCCCCAGCATTTT
-	TRBJ1-6	-	TRBV7-9	CASSPRGPGLDSPLHF	TGTGCCAGCAGCCCTCGAGGGCCGGGTCTAGATTCACCCCTCCACTTT
-	TRBJ1-5	TRBD1	TRBV27	CASKRRGPASNQPQHF	TGTGCCAGCAAACGCAGGGGGCCGGCTAGCAATCAGCCCCAGCATTTT
-	TRBJ2-1	-	TRBV5-1	CASSLPSSTYNEQFF	TGCGCCAGCAGCTTACCTAGCTCCACCTACAATGAGCAGTTCTTC